Shown below are 32 T cell receptor beta chains from a single sample sequenced in a study of vaccination effects on CD4 cells after COVID-19. The repertoire was sequenced with immunoSEQ multiplex PCR; TCRdb's copy has only in-frame clones and lacks some. The sample has tens of thousands of clones, approximately 70% seen once. Using viral peptide pools, the ViraFEST assay grew out antigen-specific CD4+ T cells prior to sequencing. Scientists isolated CD4+ T cells after an approximately 11-day culture period ended. Nucleocapsid antibodies stayed negative before and after vaccination, showing no earlier SARS-CoV-2 infection. For these receptors, no antigen is known. The source was CD4+ T cells from PBMCs cultured with HCoV-NL63 spike peptides, collected before COVID-19 vaccination. The receptors stem from a human donor who received a COVID-19 vaccine.

V gene TRBV29-1 combines with J gene TRBJ1-1, with no clear D. The CDR3 runs to 13 residues. Per the germline V gene, CDR1 is SQVTM and CDR2 is ANQGSEA. V dropped 7 bases and J dropped 6 bases, with 18 bases sitting between them. DNA for the CDR3: TGCAGCGCCTTTGCCTGGGTTTCCCCTGAAGCTTTCTTT. This codes for CSAFAWVSPEAFF.

This clone was found a few times. V and J are TRBV5-4 and TRBJ2-5; 14 nucleotides agree with TRBD2. This CDR3 comprises 17 residues. The V gene end was trimmed by 7 bases and the J gene end by 2 bases; junction bases not matched to a gene: 10. CDR1 is SGHNT and CDR2 is YYREEE in the germline V gene (reference sequence). CDR3 loop: CASGGDRTSGGQETQYF. In DNA, the CDR3 is TGTGCCAGCGGGGGAGATAGGACTAGCGGGGGGCAAGAGACCCAGTACTTC.

There are a few counts of this clone. The CDR3 DNA reads TGCGCCAGCAGCTTGGGGGACCGGAAAGGCGGCTACACCTTC. It codes for CASSLGDRKGGYTF. The chain is built from TRBV5-1 and TRBJ1-2, with a weak D call TRBD1 (5 bases). The CDR3 contains 14 residues. Trimming stripped 0 bases from V and 8 bases from J, with 14 bases between. Germline assignment: CDR1 SGHRS and CDR2 YFSETQ. The full variable domain, completed using reference TRBV5-1 and TRBJ1-2, is KAGVTQTPRYLIKTRGQQVTLSCSPISGHRSVSWYQQTPGQGLQFLFEYFSETQRNKGNFPGRFSGRQFSNSRSEMNVSTLELGDSALYLCASSLGDRKGGYTFGSGTRLTVV.

This chain joins TRBV4-1 and TRBJ2-2; no clear D gene. The CDR3 contains 16 residues. Trimming removed 1 base at V and 4 bases at J, with 13 bases between. CDR1 and CDR2 (germline): MGHRA, YSYEKL. This CDR3 is CASSQVDMGITGELFF. CDR3 sequence (DNA): TGCGCCAGCAGCCAAGTCGATATGGGGATCACCGGGGAGCTGTTTTTT.

The J gene is TRBJ2-5, the V gene TRBV9; no definite D call. This CDR3 spans 13 amino acids. Germline V gene lookup returns CDR1 SGDLS and CDR2 YYNGEE. The V end was cut by 2 bases, the J end by 0 bases, with 5 bases between. Here the CDR3 DNA reads TGTGCCAGCAGCGTGACCGACCAAGAGACCCAGTACTTC. Its protein product is CASSVTDQETQYF.

The CDR3 region is CSASQGAGLGGYTF. The DNA of the CDR3 is TGCAGTGCTAGTCAGGGGGCTGGCCTGGGTGGCTACACCTTC. V usage is TRBV20-1 and J usage is TRBJ1-2, with 8 nucleotides matching TRBD1. With 3 bases clipped from V and 7 bases from J, the junction kept 10 bases outside the gene matches. The CDR3 loop spans 14 amino acids. Germline assignment: CDR1 DFQATT and CDR2 SNEGSKA (reference sequence).

The CDR3 protein is CASSLEAERGYTF. CDR3 sequence (DNA): TGTGCCAGCAGCTTGGAGGCCGAGAGGGGCTACACCTTC. The chain links TRBV5-4 to TRBJ1-2; unclear D gene. The germline V gene has CDR1 SGHNT and CDR2 YYREEE (reference sequence). This CDR3 is 13 amino acids long. V was shortened by 0 bases and J by 8 bases, with 11 bases between the two germline ends.

This chain connects TRBV19 to TRBJ2-7; TRBD1 matches 9 bases. Germline CDR1 LNHDA, CDR2 SQIVND (reference sequence). The ends lost 9 bases at V and 5 bases at J; junction bases unmatched: 5. The length of the CDR3 is 12 residues. The CDR3 protein is CASRDRVNEQYF. The CDR3 nucleotides read TGTGCCAGCCGGGACAGGGTGAACGAGCAGTACTTC. Variable domain in full (rest from reference TRBV19 and TRBJ2-7): DGGITQSPKYLFRKEGQNVTLSCEQNLNHDAMYWYRQDPGQGLRLIYYSQIVNDFQKGDIAEGYSVSREKKESFPLTVTSAQKNPTAFYLCASRDRVNEQYFGPGTRLTVT.

The V gene is TRBV7-2, the J gene TRBJ2-7; 11 nucleotides align to TRBD2. The J segment lost 2 bases and the V segment lost 6 bases, leaving 6 bases of the junction unmatched. This CDR3 spans 15 amino acids. Germline CDR1 is SGHTA and CDR2 is FQGNSA. CDR3 protein: CASSMIAGGAYEQYF. The DNA for the CDR3 is TGTGCCAGCAGTATGATAGCGGGGGGGGCCTACGAGCAGTACTTC. The whole variable domain, remainder taken from reference TRBV7-2 and TRBJ2-7, is GAGVSQSPSNKVTEKGKDVELRCDPISGHTALYWYRQSLGQGLEFLIYFQGNSAPDKSGLPSDRFSAERTGGSVSTLTIQRTQQEDSAVYLCASSMIAGGAYEQYFGPGTRLTVT.

This chain joins TRBV19 and TRBJ2-7, with D possibly matching TRBD1 (6 bases). With 3 bases removed from V and 7 bases from J, the gap between germline ends came to 22 bases. Germline-derived CDR1 and CDR2 are LNHDA and SQIVND (reference sequence). The CDR3 has 16 amino acids. The CDR3 DNA reads TGTGCCAGTAGTATTCGAAGGGGGTCGGACTGGGGGGAGCAGTACTTC. It codes for CASSIRRGSDWGEQYF.

This chain links TRBV18 with TRBJ2-7; 9 bases agree with TRBD1. The V gene's germline CDR1 is KGHSH and CDR2 LQKENI. J lost 3 bases, V lost 6 bases, and 0 bases had no gene match. The CDR3 runs 12 residues. As DNA, the CDR3 is TGTGCCAGCTCGGGACAGGGCTACGAGCAGTACTTC. Its translation is CASSGQGYEQYF.

The rearrangement links TRBV11-3 to TRBJ2-7; TRBD2 aligns across 13 bases. The V segment lost 5 bases and the J segment 7 bases; nucleotides outside the gene matches: 8. The CDR3 is 15 amino acids. Germline V gene data show CDR1 as SGHNT and CDR2 as YENEEA. This CDR3 is CASSRGTSGIREQYF. CDR3 DNA sequence: TGTGCCAGCAGCCGTGGGACTAGCGGGATTCGAGAGCAGTACTTC. The full variable domain, its missing parts supplied by reference TRBV11-3 and TRBJ2-7, is EAGVVQSPRYKIIEKKQPVAFWCNPISGHNTLYWYLQNLGQGPELLIRYENEEAVDDSQLPKDRFSAERLKGVDSTLKIQPAELGDSAVYLCASSRGTSGIREQYFGPGTRLTVT.

The chain links TRBV12-3 or TRBV12-4 to TRBJ2-1; D not certain. The CDR3 spans 11 residues. The V end lost 3 bases, the J end lost 15 bases, and 12 bases lay between the germline ends. The CDR3 reads CASSFRASLFF. DNA for the CDR3: TGTGCCAGCAGTTTCCGGGCTAGTCTGTTCTTC.

This clone was counted a single time. This chain joins TRBV24-1 and TRBJ1-1, with D possibly being TRBD1 (6 bases). Germline lookup yields CDR1 KGHDR and CDR2 SFDVKD. The V end lost 10 bases, the J end lost 7 bases, and 15 bases lay between the germline ends. The CDR3 is 12 amino acids. The CDR3 reads CATRNRAGEAFF. The CDR3 region has the DNA TGTGCCACTCGTAACAGGGCCGGTGAAGCTTTCTTT.

The chain has TRBV4-1 and TRBJ1-1, with 9 bases matching TRBD1. Germline CDR1 MGHRA, CDR2 YSYEKL. The length of the CDR3 is 19 residues. J lost 0 bases, V lost 2 bases, and 13 bases had no gene match. The CDR3 is CASSQPLQVRDRVNTEAFF. In DNA, the CDR3 is TGCGCCAGCAGCCAACCGCTGCAGGTCCGGGACAGGGTGAACACTGAAGCTTTCTTT.

This chain uses TRBV15 with TRBJ1-1, with D possibly TRBD1 on 5 matching bases. The CDR3 is 16 residues long. The germline gives CDR1 LNHNV, CDR2 YYDKDF (reference sequence). The V and J ends lost 0 bases and 5 bases respectively, with 16 bases between them. The CDR3 loop reads CATSRDRGQGRTEAFF. The CDR3 region has the DNA TGTGCCACCAGCAGAGATCGGGGTCAGGGAAGGACTGAAGCTTTCTTT.

V usage is TRBV2 and J usage is TRBJ1-2; D gene uncertain. The germline gives CDR1 SNHLY, CDR2 FYNNEI. V was clipped by 3 bases and J by 0 bases, with 11 bases between them. CDR3 length equals 15 residues. The CDR3: CASSDGSTANYGYTF. CDR3 nucleotides: TGTGCCAGCAGTGATGGTTCCACGGCTAACTATGGCTACACCTTC.

This clone was detected only a few times. The chain carries TRBV7-9 and TRBJ1-2; no definite D call. The CDR3 consists of 12 residues. V was cut by 5 bases and J by 3 bases, with 7 bases left in between. CDR1 and CDR2 (germline): SEHNR, FQNEAQ (reference sequence). Here the CDR3 DNA reads TGTGCCAGCAGCCCGAGCCACTATGGCTACACCTTC. Translated: CASSPSHYGYTF.

V and J are TRBV3-1 (or the pseudogene TRBV3-2) and TRBJ1-1; 7 bases line up with TRBD1. The germline gives CDR1 LGHDT, CDR2 YNNKEL (reference sequence). The CDR3 loop spans 15 amino acids. Germline trimming cut 2 bases from V and 4 bases from J; bases unmatched to any gene: 7. Here the CDR3 DNA reads TGTGCCAGCAGCCAACCGCAGGGGGTGGTCACTGAAGCTTTCTTT. It specifies CASSQPQGVVTEAFF.

The chain uses TRBV7-9 and TRBJ1-1; D not certain. The CDR3 sequence is 12 residues long. Trimming shortened V by 8 bases and J by 3 bases, and 10 bases separated the two germline ends. Germline CDR1 and CDR2: SEHNR and FQNEAQ (reference sequence). In DNA form, the CDR3 reads TGTGCCAGCGGAGGAGGTTACACTGAAGCTTTCTTT. Amino acids: CASGGGYTEAFF.

The genes are TRBV3-1 (or the pseudogene TRBV3-2) and TRBJ2-1; no firm D call. V was pared by 0 bases and J by 10 bases, with 10 bases between. This CDR3 spans 13 amino acids. The germline V gene has CDR1 LGHDT and CDR2 YNNKEL (reference sequence). CDR3 protein: CASSQEYKSEQFF. CDR3 sequence (DNA): TGTGCCAGCAGCCAAGAATATAAGAGCGAGCAGTTCTTC.

The rearrangement uses TRBV3-1 (or the pseudogene TRBV3-2) and TRBJ1-6, with D possibly being TRBD1 (6 bases). The length of the CDR3 is 17 residues. Germline CDR1 reads LGHDT; CDR2 reads YNNKEL (reference sequence). Trimming removed 3 bases from V and 10 bases from J, with 22 bases in between. CDR3 sequence (DNA): TGTGCCAGCAGCCATGGGGGGCCGGGGACGGGACACTCACCCCTCCACTTT. Translating it yields CASSHGGPGTGHSPLHF.

The chain is built from TRBV5-4 and TRBJ2-1, with 7 positions matching TRBD1. The CDR3 contains 15 residues. The germline gives CDR1 SGHNT, CDR2 YYREEE (reference sequence). V shed 4 bases, J shed 5 bases, and the junction held 9 bases outside the gene matches. CDR3 nucleotides: TGTGCCAGCAGCATGGGACCACAGGGGAACAATGAGCAGTTCTTC. This translates into CASSMGPQGNNEQFF.

The chain is built from TRBV2 and TRBJ2-7, with D unresolved. The ends were cut back, 6 bases at V and 11 bases at J, with 17 bases in the middle. CDR3 length equals 12 residues. CDR1 and CDR2 (germline): SNHLY, FYNNEI. CDR3 DNA sequence: TGTGCCAGCAGCGCAAGGGCCGGTGAGGAGTACTTC. Translation: CASSARAGEEYF.

This clone has just one count. The chain links TRBV27 to TRBJ2-1; D is unresolved. CDR1 is MNHEY and CDR2 is SMNVEV in the germline V gene (reference sequence). Trimming took 2 bases from V and 2 from J, leaving 16 bases between them. This CDR3 has 17 residues. The CDR3 DNA is TGTGCCAGCAGTTTACGGGCCGGGTCCCACGCCTACAATGAGCAGTTCTTC. It yields the protein CASSLRAGSHAYNEQFF.

This chain connects TRBV10-3 to TRBJ2-2, with D perhaps given as TRBD1 or TRBD2 (5 bases each). This CDR3 spans 13 amino acids. V lost 7 bases and J lost 1, with 7 bases in between. Germline V gene data show CDR1 as ENHRY and CDR2 as SYGVKD. The CDR3 coding sequence is TGTGCCATCACGGGGCTGAACACCGGGGAGCTGTTTTTT. It is translated as CAITGLNTGELFF.

The chain recombines TRBV18 with TRBJ2-1, with 9 bases fitting TRBD1. The germline CDR1 and CDR2 sequences are KGHSH and LQKENI. Trimming removed 5 bases from V and 3 bases from J; junction bases left unmatched: 5. The CDR3 extends over 15 amino acids. In DNA form, the CDR3 reads TGTGCCAGCTCATTGGGACAGGGAAGCTACAATGAGCAGTTCTTC. Translation gives CASSLGQGSYNEQFF.

This clone was seen a few times. The rearrangement uses TRBV5-6 and TRBJ1-6, with unresolved D. In germline, CDR1 is SGHDT, CDR2 YYEEEE. The length of the CDR3 is 16 residues. The ends were cut back, 3 bases at V and 0 bases at J, with 10 bases in the middle. In DNA form, the CDR3 reads TGTGCCAGCAGCTCCAGACCTAGCTCCTATAATTCACCCCTCCACTTT. Its translation is CASSSRPSSYNSPLHF.

This sequence joins TRBV9 and TRBJ1-6, with 9 bases lining up with TRBD1. Germline V gene lookup returns CDR1 SGDLS and CDR2 YYNGEE. This CDR3 comprises 19 residues. With 3 bases clipped from V and 5 bases from J, the junction kept 15 bases outside the gene matches. DNA of the CDR3: TGTGCCAGCAGCGGCCGTCTCCAGGGAACAGGGGGCGATAATTCACCCCTCCACTTT. Residues: CASSGRLQGTGGDNSPLHF.

The chain recombines TRBV19 with TRBJ1-1, with TRBD1 identical over 7 bases. This CDR3 has 15 residues. Trimming cost V 5 bases and J 0 bases; bases outside gene matches: 6. Germline V gene sequence: CDR1 LNHDA, CDR2 SQIVND (reference sequence). The CDR3 loop reads CASSPADRLNTEAFF. CDR3 DNA: TGTGCCAGTAGTCCCGCGGACAGGTTGAACACTGAAGCTTTCTTT.

The chain couples TRBV7-8 to TRBJ2-2; D call uncertain. V lost 4 bases and J lost 0, with 12 bases in between. This CDR3 region has 16 residues. CDR1 SGHVS and CDR2 FQNEAQ come from the germline V gene. The CDR3 spells CASSSQVNANTGELFF. The CDR3 DNA is TGTGCCAGCAGCTCACAAGTGAATGCGAACACCGGGGAGCTGTTTTTT.

The chain couples TRBV2 to TRBJ2-3, with 9 bases aligning to TRBD2. V lost 6 bases to trimming and J lost 0 bases; unmatched junction nucleotides: 4. The CDR3 sequence is 15 residues long. The germline CDR1 and CDR2 sequences are SNHLY and FYNNEI. The CDR3 spells CASSRRGGSTDTQYF. CDR3 nucleotides: TGTGCCAGCAGCCGGCGGGGGGGGAGCACAGATACGCAGTATTTT.